The 31 T cell receptor beta chains in this list originate from one sample, sequenced in a study of cytomegalovirus exposure and HLA in healthy donors. This table comes from immunoSEQ multiplex PCR, and its TCRdb copy is limited to in-frame clones, with some not included. The sample holds 160,000 or so clones; about 88% are singletons and the top ten take 2.5% to 3%. Sequencing used PBMCs. The receptors were gathered from a man in his late teens or twenties in good health and CMV-seronegative.

The chain is built from TRBV5-1 and TRBJ2-3; TRBD2 agrees at 10 bases. There are 16 residues in the CDR3. V lost 4 bases, J lost 2 bases, and 7 bases stayed unmatched. Germline V gene data show CDR1 as SGHRS and CDR2 as YFSETQ. CDR3 protein: CASSLGTSDVTDTQYF. The DNA for the CDR3 is TGCGCCAGCAGCCTAGGGACTAGCGACGTCACAGATACGCAGTATTTT. Full variable domain (remainder filled in from reference TRBV5-1 and TRBJ2-3): KAGVTQTPRYLIKTRGQQVTLSCSPISGHRSVSWYQQTPGQGLQFLFEYFSETQRNKGNFPGRFSGRQFSNSRSEMNVSTLELGDSALYLCASSLGTSDVTDTQYFGPGTRLTVL.

This clone was recorded at least ten times. This sample includes further DNA sequences coding for the same CDR3. The chain recombines TRBV29-1 with TRBJ1-1; unclear D gene. The CDR3 is 12 residues long. Germline-derived CDR1 and CDR2 are SQVTM and ANQGSEA. Trimming stripped 1 base from V and 3 bases from J, with 6 bases between. CDR3 bases: TGCAGCGTTGAAGTAACGGACACTGAAGCTTTCTTT. As protein: CSVEVTDTEAFF.

DNA of the CDR3: TGTGCCAGCAGCTCGCTCAGCTCTGGAAACACCATATATTTT. Protein product: CASSSLSSGNTIYF. The chain is built from TRBV7-9 and TRBJ1-3, with no clear D. The germline CDR1 and CDR2 sequences are SEHNR and FQNEAQ (reference sequence). The germline V and J ends were trimmed by 4 bases and 0 bases, with 7 bases remaining between them. The CDR3 consists of 14 residues.

The V call is TRBV7-9, the J call TRBJ1-2, with D perhaps matching TRBD1 (6 bases). V was shortened by 6 bases and J by 6 bases, with 20 bases between the two germline ends. The germline CDR1 and CDR2 sequences are SEHNR and FQNEAQ (reference sequence). This CDR3 contains 15 residues. DNA of the CDR3: TGTGCCAGCAGTCACCCGCCGGCAGGGACACATGGCTACACCTTC. Protein product: CASSHPPAGTHGYTF.

This chain connects TRBV29-1 to TRBJ2-1; the match to TRBD2 covers 10 bases. There are 17 residues in the CDR3. Per the germline V gene, CDR1 is SQVTM and CDR2 is ANQGSEA. V trimming: 4 bases; J trimming: 1 base; junction bases outside the gene matches: 10. The CDR3 coding sequence is TGCAGCGTTGTGACTAGCGGGCTGACTCGGTCCTACAATGAGCAGTTCTTC. This sequence encodes CSVVTSGLTRSYNEQFF.

This chain's CDR3 is CASRSGTGGRGYGYTF. CDR3 sequence (DNA): TGTGCCAGCAGGTCCGGGACAGGAGGACGTGGCTATGGCTACACCTTC. The rearrangement uses TRBV28 and TRBJ1-2, with 8 bases fitting TRBD1. With 6 bases clipped from V and 4 bases from J, the junction kept 13 bases outside the gene matches. Germline V gene sequence: CDR1 MDHEN, CDR2 SYDVKM. The CDR3 has 16 residues.

This chain uses TRBV28 with TRBJ2-7, with TRBD2 matching over 12 bases. The CDR3 is 19 residues long. CDR1 and CDR2 (germline): MDHEN, SYDVKM. The V gene end was trimmed by 3 bases and the J gene end by 3 bases; junction bases not matched to a gene: 15. The CDR3 loop is CASSLSPLAGGPPYYEQYF. The CDR3 coding sequence is TGTGCCAGCAGTTTGAGCCCCCTAGCGGGAGGGCCGCCCTACTACGAGCAGTACTTC.

The chain uses TRBV5-1 and TRBJ1-3, with 9 bases that match TRBD1. Germline assignment: CDR1 SGHRS and CDR2 YFSETQ. The junction had 12 bases not matched to a gene; V was cut back by 4 bases and J by 4 bases. CDR3 size: 17 residues. The CDR3 sequence: CASSIQRDRANGNTIYF. The CDR3 DNA reads as TGCGCCAGCAGCATCCAAAGGGACAGGGCGAACGGAAACACCATATATTTT.

The J gene is TRBJ2-7, the V gene TRBV19, with a possible D match to TRBD1 (6 bases). Per germline, CDR1 LNHDA and CDR2 SQIVND (reference sequence). The CDR3 sequence is 14 residues long. V lost 8 bases and J lost 2, with 16 bases in between. The DNA of the CDR3 is TGTGCCAGTCATGAGACGGACAGAGCCTACGAGCAGTACTTC. This translates into CASHETDRAYEQYF.

This chain joins TRBV7-2 and TRBJ2-3; 10 nucleotides match TRBD1. Germline CDR1 and CDR2: SGHTA and FQGNSA. V dropped 7 bases and J dropped 4; count of bases not matched to a gene: 2. CDR3 length: 13 amino acids. The CDR3 nucleotides read TGTGCCAGCATGGGGACAGGGGCAGATACGCAGTATTTT. The encoded protein is CASMGTGADTQYF.

The genes are TRBV27 and TRBJ2-7, with 10 bases that match TRBD1. This CDR3 has 17 residues. Unmatched junction bases numbered 14, after V lost 5 bases and J lost 4 bases. From germline, CDR1 is MNHEY and CDR2 SMNVEV (reference sequence). CDR3: CASSLIPPRTGGYEQYF. The DNA for the CDR3 is TGTGCCAGCAGTCTTATCCCCCCTCGGACAGGGGGTTACGAGCAGTACTTC.

The chain carries TRBV6-5 and TRBJ1-4, with 10 bases matching TRBD1. There are 16 residues in the CDR3. CDR1 and CDR2 from the germline V gene are MNHEY and SVGAGI. J gave up 5 bases and V 2 bases, and 5 bases lay outside the gene matches. The CDR3 DNA follows: TGTGCCAGCAGTTACCGGGACAGGGGCGAAAATGAAAAACTGTTTTTT. It yields the protein CASSYRDRGENEKLFF.

Remarks on this clone: A much larger clone differs by one base, so this may be a read error. This chain connects TRBV5-5 to TRBJ2-2; D might be TRBD1 (6 bases). The CDR3 consists of 14 residues. Trimming pared 4 bases from V and 1 base from J, leaving 8 bases between. Germline V gives CDR1 SGHKS, CDR2 YYEKEE (reference sequence). Here the CDR3 reads CASSMGQNTGELFF. CDR3 in DNA: TGTGCCAGCAGCATGGGACAGAACACCGGGGAGCTGTTTTTT.

The V and J genes are TRBV11-2 and TRBJ1-5; TRBD1 matches 9 bases. The CDR3 sequence is 15 residues long. Trimming took 5 bases from V and 4 from J; bases not matched to a gene: 6. Germline CDR1 is SGHAT and CDR2 is FQNNGV. CDR3 sequence (DNA): TGTGCCAGCAGCCCGTGGGGACAGGGTAATCAGCCCCAGCATTTT. As protein: CASSPWGQGNQPQHF.

The genes are TRBV6-5 and TRBJ1-4; TRBD1 matches 7 bases. Per germline, CDR1 MNHEY and CDR2 SVGAGI. CDR3 length: 15 amino acids. After removal of 7 bases from V and 7 bases from J, the junction contained 12 bases not matched to a gene. CDR3 residues: CASIKQGQGGEKLFF. The CDR3 nucleotides read TGTGCCAGCATTAAACAGGGGCAAGGCGGTGAAAAACTGTTTTTT.

This rearrangement joins TRBV7-9 to TRBJ2-2; D is perhaps TRBD1 (6 bases). V gave up 3 bases and J gave up 4 bases, with 9 bases separating them. Germline V gene lookup returns CDR1 SEHNR and CDR2 FQNEAQ (reference sequence). There are 14 residues in the CDR3. The CDR3 bases are TGTGCCAGCAGCTTTCAGGGGCCCACCGGGGAGCTGTTTTTT. It yields the protein CASSFQGPTGELFF.

This clone was counted a few times. V is TRBV2 and J is TRBJ2-7; a weak D match, TRBD2 (5 bases). CDR3 size: 13 residues. The germline V gene has CDR1 SNHLY and CDR2 FYNNEI. Trimming shortened V by 9 bases and J by 3 bases, and 15 bases separated the two germline ends. Here the CDR3 reads CASTLEGGYEQYF. The CDR3 nucleotides read TGTGCCAGTACCTTAGAGGGCGGCTACGAGCAGTACTTC. The full variable domain, in which reference TRBV2 and TRBJ2-7 provide the parts outside the CDR3, is EPEVTQTPSHQVTQMGQEVILRCVPISNHLYFYWYRQILGQKVEFLVSFYNNEISEKSEIFDDQFSVERPDGSNFTLKIRSTKLEDSAMYFCASTLEGGYEQYFGPGTRLTVT.

J is TRBJ2-5 and V is TRBV27; D is possibly TRBD2 (6 bases). With 2 bases removed from V and 5 bases from J, the gap between germline ends came to 15 bases. The CDR3 runs 15 residues. CDR1 and CDR2 (germline): MNHEY, SMNVEV (reference sequence). The CDR3 sequence is CASSLGGVMMETQYF. DNA of the CDR3: TGTGCCAGCAGTTTAGGAGGGGTGATGATGGAGACCCAGTACTTC.

V usage is TRBV27 and J usage is TRBJ2-7; 8 bases map to TRBD1. Germline assignment: CDR1 MNHEY and CDR2 SMNVEV (reference sequence). V dropped 4 bases and J dropped 1; count of bases not matched to a gene: 3. This CDR3 is 14 amino acids long. CDR3 protein: CASSYGQGSYEQYF. The CDR3 DNA follows: TGTGCCAGCAGTTATGGACAGGGTTCCTACGAGCAGTACTTC.

The chain recombines TRBV6-5 with TRBJ2-3, with D maybe TRBD1 (6 bases). Germline values: CDR1 MNHEY, CDR2 SVGAGI. This CDR3 region has 14 residues. Trimming removed 4 bases at V and 4 bases at J, with 12 bases between. Here the CDR3 reads CASSSSGHPDTQYF. The CDR3 region has the DNA TGTGCCAGCAGTTCCTCGGGACATCCAGATACGCAGTATTTT.

The rearrangement links TRBV18 to TRBJ1-2; D gene ambiguous. Germline CDR1 is KGHSH and CDR2 is LQKENI. The ends were cut back, 2 bases at V and 8 bases at J, with 6 bases in the middle. CDR3 length equals 11 residues. CDR3 sequence: CASSPGLGYTF. As DNA, the CDR3 is TGTGCCAGCTCACCAGGTCTAGGCTACACCTTC.

This clone was seen a handful of times. This chain links TRBV19 with TRBJ1-5; no clear D gene. Germline V CDR1 and CDR2: LNHDA, SQIVND (reference sequence). This CDR3 contains 15 residues. Trimming removed 3 bases at V and 2 bases at J, with 11 bases between. DNA for the CDR3: TGTGCCAGTAGTATGGTTTGGGCAGGCAATCAGCCCCAGCATTTT. Encoded protein: CASSMVWAGNQPQHF.

The rearrangement joins TRBV27 to TRBJ2-5, with TRBD2 matching over 8 bases. Germline CDR1 MNHEY, CDR2 SMNVEV (reference sequence). CDR3 length: 15 amino acids. V trimming: 4 bases; J trimming: 1 base; junction bases outside the gene matches: 5. The CDR3 bases are TGTGCCAGCAGTTCGATAGCGGGGCTCCAAGAGACCCAGTACTTC. It yields the protein CASSSIAGLQETQYF.

This chain connects TRBV6-5 to TRBJ2-7; 10 bases fit TRBD2. With 5 bases clipped from V and 2 bases from J, the junction kept 6 bases outside the gene matches. This CDR3 contains 15 residues. Germline V gene lookup returns CDR1 MNHEY and CDR2 SVGAGI. The CDR3, as DNA: TGTGCCAGCAGTCAAGAGAGCGGGAGGGCCTACGAGCAGTACTTC. Translation gives CASSQESGRAYEQYF.

This chain connects TRBV27 to TRBJ1-5, with D possibly matching TRBD1 (5 bases). V shed 5 bases and J shed 3 bases, with 17 bases lying between them. Germline CDR1 MNHEY, CDR2 SMNVEV (reference sequence). This CDR3 region has 16 residues. CDR3 loop: CASSPGPSWDNQPQHF. The DNA for the CDR3 is TGTGCCAGCAGTCCAGGGCCCTCTTGGGACAATCAGCCCCAGCATTTT.

The gene calls are TRBV6-1 and TRBJ1-5; 7 positions match TRBD1. The CDR3 has 20 amino acids. V was pared by 3 bases and J by 0 bases, with 17 bases of the junction left unmatched. CDR1 and CDR2 (germline): MNHNS, SASEGT. The CDR3 sequence: CASSDKWDSIYPYSNQPQHF. CDR3 sequence (DNA): TGTGCCAGCAGTGATAAGTGGGACAGCATCTACCCTTATAGCAATCAGCCCCAGCATTTT.

V and J are TRBV5-4 and TRBJ1-1; unclear D gene. V was shortened by 1 base and J by 0 bases, with 4 bases between the two germline ends. The germline gives CDR1 SGHNT, CDR2 YYREEE (reference sequence). The CDR3 runs 13 residues. The CDR3 DNA reads as TGTGCCAGCAGCTTGCCGTTGAACACTGAAGCTTTCTTT. Translated: CASSLPLNTEAFF.

The genes are TRBV21-1 and TRBJ2-2; the DNA was not compared with TRBD2, the D call given in the table. TRBV21-1 constitutes a pseudogene. The CDR3 length is 17 residues. The CDR3, as DNA: TGTGCCAGCAGCAAAGCGCTTTCGGGGAGATACACCGGGGAGCTGTTTTTT. Protein sequence: CASSKALSGRYTGELFF.

This clone has only one observation. V and J are TRBV4-1 and TRBJ1-5, with 8 bases aligning to TRBD1. Trimming took 4 bases from V and 4 from J; bases not matched to a gene: 6. Looked up from germline, CDR1 is MGHRA and CDR2 is YSYEKL. The CDR3 sequence is 15 residues long. The CDR3 loop reads CASSPTWDRNQPQHF. The CDR3 DNA sequence: TGCGCCAGCAGCCCCACCTGGGACAGGAATCAGCCCCAGCATTTT.

This chain uses TRBV4-3 with TRBJ2-1, with TRBD2 identical over 7 bases. Germline V CDR1 and CDR2: LGHNA, YSLEER. The ends lost 1 base at V and 8 bases at J; junction bases unmatched: 8. This CDR3 comprises 15 residues. The CDR3: CASSQVGGRSYEQFF. The CDR3 coding sequence is TGCGCCAGCAGCCAAGTGGGCGGGAGATCTTATGAGCAGTTCTTC.

The chain carries TRBV2 and TRBJ1-1; perhaps TRBD1 as D (6 bases). The germline V gene encodes CDR1 SNHLY and CDR2 FYNNEI. The CDR3 has 12 residues. V was trimmed by 3 bases and J by 9 bases, leaving 11 bases between them. CDR3 sequence reads: CASSDLDRQAFF. The CDR3 DNA sequence: TGTGCCAGCAGTGATTTAGACAGGCAAGCTTTCTTT.